The text below deals with one TCR beta chain. Profiled with immunoSEQ multiplex PCR; TCRdb holds only in-frame clones, not every one. The table has around 18,000 clones, around 63% seen once. The sample belongs to a study of sequential checkpoint blockade in melanoma. The treatment is: randomized to nivolumab then ipilimumab (arm A) or the reverse (arm B). The CDR3 consists of 11 residues. V was cut by 8 bases and J by 6 bases, with 10 bases left in between. The V gene's germline CDR1 is SNHLY and CDR2 FYNNEI. The sequences come from CD8+ T cells sorted from blood (inferred from file names), collected from a patient given nivolumab and ipilimumab in sequence. The chain joins TRBV2 to TRBJ1-2; no definite D call. The sequence was obtained from a human donor with melanoma. Here the CDR3 DNA reads TGTGCCAGCTCACAGATGGATGGCTACACCTTC. Amino acid sequence: CASSQMDGYTF.